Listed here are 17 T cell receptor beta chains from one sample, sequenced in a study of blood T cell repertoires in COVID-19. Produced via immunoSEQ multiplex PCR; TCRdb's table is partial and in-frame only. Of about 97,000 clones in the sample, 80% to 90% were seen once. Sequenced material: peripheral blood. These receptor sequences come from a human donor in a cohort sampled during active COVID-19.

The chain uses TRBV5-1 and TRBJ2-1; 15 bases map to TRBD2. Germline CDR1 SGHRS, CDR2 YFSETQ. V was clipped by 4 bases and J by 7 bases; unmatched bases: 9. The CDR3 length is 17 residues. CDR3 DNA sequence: TGCGCCAGCAGCAAAGCAGTCGGACTAGCGGGAGGGAATGAGCAGTTCTTC. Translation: CASSKAVGLAGGNEQFF. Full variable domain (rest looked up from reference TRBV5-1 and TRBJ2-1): KAGVTQTPRYLIKTRGQQVTLSCSPISGHRSVSWYQQTPGQGLQFLFEYFSETQRNKGNFPGRFSGRQFSNSRSEMNVSTLELGDSALYLCASSKAVGLAGGNEQFFGPGTRLTVL.

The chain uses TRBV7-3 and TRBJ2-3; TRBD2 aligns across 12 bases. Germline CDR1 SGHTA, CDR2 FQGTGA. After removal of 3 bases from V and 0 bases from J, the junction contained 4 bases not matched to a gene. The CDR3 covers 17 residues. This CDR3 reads CASSLTGTSGSTDTQYF. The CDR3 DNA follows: TGTGCCAGCAGCTTGACCGGGACTAGCGGGAGCACAGATACGCAGTATTTT.

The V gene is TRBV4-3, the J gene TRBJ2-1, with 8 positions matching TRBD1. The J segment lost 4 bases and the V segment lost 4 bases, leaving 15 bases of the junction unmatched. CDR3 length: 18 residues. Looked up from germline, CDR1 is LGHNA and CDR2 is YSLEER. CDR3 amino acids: CASSLSGGRPGLYNEQFF. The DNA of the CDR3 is TGCGCCAGCAGCCTATCAGGGGGCCGGCCTGGATTGTACAATGAGCAGTTCTTC.

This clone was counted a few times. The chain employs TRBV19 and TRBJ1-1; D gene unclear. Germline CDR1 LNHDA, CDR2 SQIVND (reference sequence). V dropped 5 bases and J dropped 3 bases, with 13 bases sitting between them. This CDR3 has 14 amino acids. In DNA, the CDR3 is TGTGCCAGTAGTTCCTTTATTCGGGACACTGAAGCTTTCTTT. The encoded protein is CASSSFIRDTEAFF. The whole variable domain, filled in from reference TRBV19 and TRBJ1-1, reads DGGITQSPKYLFRKEGQNVTLSCEQNLNHDAMYWYRQDPGQGLRLIYYSQIVNDFQKGDIAEGYSVSREKKESFPLTVTSAQKNPTAFYLCASSSFIRDTEAFFGQGTRLTVV.

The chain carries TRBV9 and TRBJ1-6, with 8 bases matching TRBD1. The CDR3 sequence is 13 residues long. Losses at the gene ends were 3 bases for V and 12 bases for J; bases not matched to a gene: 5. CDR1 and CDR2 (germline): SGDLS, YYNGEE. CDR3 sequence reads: CASSAQGALPLHF. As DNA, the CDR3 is TGTGCCAGCAGCGCCCAGGGGGCCCTACCCCTCCACTTT.

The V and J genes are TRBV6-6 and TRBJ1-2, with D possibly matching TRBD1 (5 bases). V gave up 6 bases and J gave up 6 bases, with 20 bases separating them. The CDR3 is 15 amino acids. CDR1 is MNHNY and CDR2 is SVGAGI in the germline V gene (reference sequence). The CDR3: CASSRAAGTFDGYTF. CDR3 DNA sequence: TGTGCCAGCAGCCGCGCCGCGGGGACGTTCGATGGCTACACCTTC.

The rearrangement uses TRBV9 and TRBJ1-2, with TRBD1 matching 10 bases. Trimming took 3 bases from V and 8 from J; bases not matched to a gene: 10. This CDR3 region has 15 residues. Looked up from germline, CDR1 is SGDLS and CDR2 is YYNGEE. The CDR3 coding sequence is TGTGCCAGCAGCGGACAGGGGGCGCTTCAAACGGGCTACACCTTC. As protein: CASSGQGALQTGYTF.

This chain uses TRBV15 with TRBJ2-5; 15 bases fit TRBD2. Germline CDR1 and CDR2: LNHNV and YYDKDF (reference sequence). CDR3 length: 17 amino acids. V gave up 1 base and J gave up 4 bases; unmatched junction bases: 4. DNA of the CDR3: TGTGCCACCAGCAGAGGGACTAGCGGGAGGGCCGGAGAGACCCAGTACTTC. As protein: CATSRGTSGRAGETQYF.

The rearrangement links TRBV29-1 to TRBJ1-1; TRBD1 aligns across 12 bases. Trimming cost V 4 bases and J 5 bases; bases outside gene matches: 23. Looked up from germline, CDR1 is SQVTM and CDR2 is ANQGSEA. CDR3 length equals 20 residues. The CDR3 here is CSVANLITGTGGGGGTEAFF. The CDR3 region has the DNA TGCAGCGTTGCGAACTTGATTACCGGGACAGGGGGCGGTGGAGGAACTGAAGCTTTCTTT.

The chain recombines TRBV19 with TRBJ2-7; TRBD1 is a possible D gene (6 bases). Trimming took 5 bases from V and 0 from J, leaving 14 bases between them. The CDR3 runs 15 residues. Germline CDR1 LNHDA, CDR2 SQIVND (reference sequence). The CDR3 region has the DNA TGTGCCAGTAGTGGGGGACACCCATTCTCCTACGAGCAGTACTTC. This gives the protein CASSGGHPFSYEQYF.

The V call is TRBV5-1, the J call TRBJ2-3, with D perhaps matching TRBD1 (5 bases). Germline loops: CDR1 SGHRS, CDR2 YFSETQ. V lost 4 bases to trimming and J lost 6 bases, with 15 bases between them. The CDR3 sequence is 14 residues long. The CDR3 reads CASSTRTSGDTQYF. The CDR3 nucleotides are TGCGCCAGCAGCACTCGGACCTCAGGGGATACGCAGTATTTT.

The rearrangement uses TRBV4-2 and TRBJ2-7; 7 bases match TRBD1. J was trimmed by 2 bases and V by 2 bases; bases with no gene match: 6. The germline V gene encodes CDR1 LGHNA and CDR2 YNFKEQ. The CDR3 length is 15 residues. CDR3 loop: CASSQNPTGPYEQYF. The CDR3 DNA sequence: TGTGCCAGCAGCCAAAACCCGACAGGGCCCTACGAGCAGTACTTC.

CDR3 nucleotides: TGTGCCAGCAGCCGACTAGCGGGCCCAGTGCGCGAGACCCAGTACTTC. It encodes CASSRLAGPVRETQYF. The J gene is TRBJ2-5, the V gene TRBV9; 10 bases are a match to TRBD2. Germline V lookup: CDR1 SGDLS, CDR2 YYNGEE. This CDR3 has 16 amino acids. The J segment lost 5 bases and the V segment lost 4 bases, leaving 11 bases of the junction unmatched.

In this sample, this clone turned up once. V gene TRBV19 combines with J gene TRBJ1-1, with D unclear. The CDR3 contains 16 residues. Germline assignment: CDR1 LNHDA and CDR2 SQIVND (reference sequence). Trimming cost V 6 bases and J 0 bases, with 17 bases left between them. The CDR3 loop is CASRHLVGGMNTEAFF. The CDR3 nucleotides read TGTGCCAGTAGGCACTTGGTCGGAGGGATGAACACTGAAGCTTTCTTT. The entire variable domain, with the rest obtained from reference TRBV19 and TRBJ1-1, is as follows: DGGITQSPKYLFRKEGQNVTLSCEQNLNHDAMYWYRQDPGQGLRLIYYSQIVNDFQKGDIAEGYSVSREKKESFPLTVTSAQKNPTAFYLCASRHLVGGMNTEAFFGQGTRLTVV.

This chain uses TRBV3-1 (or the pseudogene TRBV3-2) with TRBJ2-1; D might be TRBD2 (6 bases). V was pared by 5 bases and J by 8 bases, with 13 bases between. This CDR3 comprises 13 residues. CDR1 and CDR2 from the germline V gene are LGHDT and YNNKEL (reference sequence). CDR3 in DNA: TGTGCCAGCAGCTCTCGACTAGATGATGAGCAGTTCTTC. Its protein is CASSSRLDDEQFF.

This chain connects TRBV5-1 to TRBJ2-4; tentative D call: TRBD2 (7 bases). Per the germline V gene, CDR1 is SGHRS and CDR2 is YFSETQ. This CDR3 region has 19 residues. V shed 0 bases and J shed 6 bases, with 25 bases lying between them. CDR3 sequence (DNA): TGCGCCAGCAGCTTGGCCCCCCTCGGGGGGACATCTGAGAGAAACATTCAGTACTTC. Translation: CASSLAPLGGTSERNIQYF.

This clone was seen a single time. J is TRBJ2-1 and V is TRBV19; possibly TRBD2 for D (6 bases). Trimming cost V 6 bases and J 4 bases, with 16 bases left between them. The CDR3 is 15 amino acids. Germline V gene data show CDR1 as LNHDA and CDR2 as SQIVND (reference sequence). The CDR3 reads CASRYSPRGYNEQFF. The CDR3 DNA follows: TGTGCCAGTAGGTATTCTCCCCGGGGGTACAATGAGCAGTTCTTC.